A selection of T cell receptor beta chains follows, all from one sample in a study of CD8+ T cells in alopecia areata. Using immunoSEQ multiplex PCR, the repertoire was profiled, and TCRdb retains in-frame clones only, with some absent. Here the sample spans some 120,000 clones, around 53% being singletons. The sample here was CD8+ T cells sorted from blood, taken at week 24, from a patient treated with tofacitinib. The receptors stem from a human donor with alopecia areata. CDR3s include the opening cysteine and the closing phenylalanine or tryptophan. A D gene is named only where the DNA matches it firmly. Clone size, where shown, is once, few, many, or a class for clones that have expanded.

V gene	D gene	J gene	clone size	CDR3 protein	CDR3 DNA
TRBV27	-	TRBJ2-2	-	CASYPRGDTGELFF	TGTGCCAGCTATCCTAGGGGGGACACCGGGGAGCTGTTTTTT
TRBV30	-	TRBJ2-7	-	CAWSVQKDEQYF	TGTGCCTGGAGTGTACAGAAGGACGAGCAGTACTTC
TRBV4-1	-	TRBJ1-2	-	CASSQVRGTAIGYTF	TGCGCCAGCAGCCAAGTAAGAGGGACCGCTATCGGCTACACCTTC
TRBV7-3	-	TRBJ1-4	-	CASSRGSEKLFF	TGTGCCAGCAGCAGAGGGAGTGAAAAACTGTTTTTT
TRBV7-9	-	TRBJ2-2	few	CASSLPNTGELFF	TGTGCCAGCAGCCTCCCTAACACCGGGGAGCTGTTTTTT
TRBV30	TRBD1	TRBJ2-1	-	CAWNLDRWDEQFF	TGTGCCTGGAACCTGGACAGGTGGGATGAGCAGTTCTTC
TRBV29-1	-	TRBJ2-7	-	CSVVAGVSYEQYF	TGCAGCGTTGTAGCAGGGGTCTCCTACGAGCAGTACTTC
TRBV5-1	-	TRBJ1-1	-	CASSLGRNTEAFF	TGCGCCAGCAGCTTGGGCAGGAACACTGAAGCTTTCTTT
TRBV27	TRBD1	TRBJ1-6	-	CASSPRTGSPLHF	TGTGCCAGCAGTCCTCGGACAGGCTCACCCCTCCACTTT
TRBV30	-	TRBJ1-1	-	CAWRGDTGAEAFF	TGTGCCTGGAGGGGGGACACCGGGGCTGAAGCTTTCTTT
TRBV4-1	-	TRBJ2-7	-	CASSPRAATYEQYF	TGCGCCAGCAGCCCCCGCGCGGCTACCTACGAGCAGTACTTC
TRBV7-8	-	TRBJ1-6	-	CASSLGLGLHF	TGTGCCAGCAGCTTAGGCCTAGGACTCCACTTT
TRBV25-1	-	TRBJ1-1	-	CASSPSTGYRSAEAFF	TGTGCCAGCAGTCCTTCGACAGGTTATCGATCGGCTGAAGCTTTCTTT
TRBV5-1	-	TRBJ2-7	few	CASSLSGEQYF	TGCGCCAGCAGCTTGTCCGGGGAGCAGTACTTC
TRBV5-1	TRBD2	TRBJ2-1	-	CASSGASGYNEQFF	TGCGCCAGCAGCGGCGCTAGCGGTTACAATGAGCAGTTCTTC
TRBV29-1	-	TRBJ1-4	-	CSVWGRGEKLFF	TGCAGCGTCTGGGGGAGGGGTGAAAAACTGTTTTTT
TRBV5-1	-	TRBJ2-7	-	CASSFPGLTYEQYF	TGCGCCAGCAGCTTCCCTGGACTGACCTACGAGCAGTACTTC
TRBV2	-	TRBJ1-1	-	CASRQGNTEAFF	TGTGCCAGCCGTCAGGGTAACACTGAAGCTTTCTTT
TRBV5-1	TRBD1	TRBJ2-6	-	CASSLTGQGGSGANVLTF	TGCGCCAGCAGCCTGACAGGACAGGGAGGCTCTGGGGCCAACGTCCTGACTTTC
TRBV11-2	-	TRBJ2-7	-	CASSSSITYEQYF	TGTGCCAGCAGCTCCTCCATTACCTACGAGCAGTACTTC